A single sample gave rise to the 23 T cell receptor beta chains below, sequenced in a study of CD8+CD57+ T cells in acquired aplastic anemia. An expansion of CD8+CD57+ cells by flow cytometry had been shown in patients chosen for sequencing. Investigators profiled TCR beta VDJ and CDR3 from genomic DNA template. TCRdb processed the reads anew with MiXCR; each CDR3 protein has one entry. The data show 200,000 to 250,000 distinct CDR3 sequences, 50% to 70% seen once. The specimen was sorted CD4+, CD8+, or CD8+CD57+ T cells (not recorded which) from PBMCs. Every receptor here comes from a human donor with aplastic anemia.

As for this clonotype: Germline and junction disagree at one end, which may indicate a read error. This chain links TRBV10-3 with TRBJ2-1; D might be TRBD1 or TRBD2, each matching 5 bases. Germline assignment: CDR1 ENHRY and CDR2 SYGVKD. The CDR3 spans 16 residues. CDR3 residues: CASSKTGTVNYNEQFF. As DNA, the CDR3 is TGTGCCAGCAGTAAAACCGGGACGGTAAACTACAATGAGCAGTTCTTC.

The CDR3 here is CSVEGYRGTEAFF. CDR3 in DNA: TGCAGCGTTGAAGGGTACAGGGGCACTGAAGCTTTCTTT. The chain is built from TRBV29-1 and TRBJ1-1; 7 nucleotides align to TRBD1. V gave up 1 base and J gave up 4 bases; unmatched junction bases: 3. CDR3 size: 13 residues. CDR1 SQVTM and CDR2 ANQGSEA come from the germline V gene.

V usage is TRBV4-1 and J usage is TRBJ1-3, with no clear D. This CDR3 has 12 residues. Germline assignment: CDR1 MGHRA and CDR2 YSYEKL. The ends were cut back, 0 bases at V and 3 bases at J, with 0 bases in the middle. CDR3 bases: TGCGCCAGCAGCCAAGATGGAAACACCATATATTTT. Its translation is CASSQDGNTIYF.

The CDR3 coding sequence is TGTGCCAGCAGTGAAAGACAGGGTCGTTCACCCCTCCACTTT. Translating it yields CASSERQGRSPLHF. The chain links TRBV6-1 to TRBJ1-6, with TRBD1 matching over 7 bases. The germline V gene encodes CDR1 MNHNS and CDR2 SASEGT. The CDR3 is 14 amino acids. Trimming took 2 bases from V and 9 from J; bases not matched to a gene: 4.

The J gene is TRBJ1-2, the V gene TRBV29-1; possibly TRBD1 for D (6 bases). This CDR3 region has 13 residues. The germline V gene encodes CDR1 SQVTM and CDR2 ANQGSEA. V lost 4 bases and J lost 1, with 10 bases in between. The CDR3 here is CSVGQVVNYGYTF. DNA for the CDR3: TGCAGCGTTGGACAGGTAGTTAACTATGGCTACACCTTC.

The table lists this clonotype with a few counts. The V gene is TRBV11-2, the J gene TRBJ2-1, with D perhaps matching TRBD1 (7 bases). The length of the CDR3 is 16 residues. Germline V lookup: CDR1 SGHAT, CDR2 FQNNGV. V was shortened by 6 bases and J by 0 bases, with 15 bases between the two germline ends. The CDR3 nucleotides are TGTGCCAGCAGAAATCCAGGGGGGCACTCCTACAATGAGCAGTTCTTC. Amino acids: CASRNPGGHSYNEQFF.

V is TRBV7-3 and J is TRBJ2-1; D may be TRBD2 (6 bases). CDR3 size: 12 residues. V gave up 4 bases and J gave up 9 bases, with 10 bases separating them. Germline values: CDR1 SGHTA, CDR2 FQGTGA. The CDR3 reads CASSSVGGEQFF. Written as DNA, the CDR3 is TGTGCCAGCAGCTCGGTGGGAGGTGAGCAGTTCTTC.

V and J are TRBV20-1 and TRBJ2-5; D unresolved. CDR1 is DFQATT and CDR2 is SNEGSKA in the germline V gene (reference sequence). The V end lost 5 bases, the J end lost 5 bases, and 15 bases lay between the germline ends. The CDR3 is 13 residues long. The CDR3 reads CSAHQGYGETQYF. CDR3 nucleotides: TGCAGTGCTCACCAAGGATATGGGGAGACCCAGTACTTC.

In this sample, this clonotype turned up many times. The chain combines TRBV7-2 with TRBJ2-1; no definite D call. Germline V lookup: CDR1 SGHTA, CDR2 FQGNSA. The CDR3 extends over 15 amino acids. The V gene lost 2 bases and the J gene lost 4 bases, with 12 bases spanning the gap. The DNA for the CDR3 is TGTGCCAGCAGCTTAAATGAGGCCTTATACAATGAGCAGTTCTTC. Translation gives CASSLNEALYNEQFF.

The chain links TRBV9 to TRBJ2-5; no definite D call. The germline CDR1 and CDR2 sequences are SGDLS and YYNGEE. Trimming shortened V by 1 base and J by 5 bases, and 18 bases separated the two germline ends. The CDR3 is made up of 16 amino acids. Here the CDR3 reads CASSVKVVWPRETQYF. CDR3 in DNA: TGTGCCAGCAGCGTAAAAGTAGTATGGCCTCGGGAGACCCAGTACTTC.

The rearrangement uses TRBV15 and TRBJ2-5, with D perhaps matching TRBD1 or TRBD2 (6 bases each). The germline V gene encodes CDR1 LNHNV and CDR2 YYDKDF (reference sequence). The CDR3 loop spans 15 amino acids. Deletions cut 4 bases from V and 2 bases from J, with 14 bases between. CDR3 nucleotides: TGTGCCACCAGCATTTCCCGGGGGCGGCAAGAGACCCAGTACTTC. This sequence encodes CATSISRGRQETQYF. The full variable domain, completed using reference TRBV15 and TRBJ2-5, is DAMVIQNPRYQVTQFGKPVTLSCSQTLNHNVMYWYQQKSSQAPKLLFHYYDKDFNNEADTPDNFQSRRPNTSFCFLDIRSPGLGDTAMYLCATSISRGRQETQYFGPGTRLLVL.

In this sample, this clonotype turned up many times. This chain joins TRBV2 and TRBJ2-1, with D possibly being TRBD1 (5 bases). With 1 base removed from V and 8 bases from J, the gap between germline ends came to 12 bases. Per germline, CDR1 SNHLY and CDR2 FYNNEI. The CDR3 extends over 14 amino acids. CDR3 nucleotide sequence: TGTGCCAGCAGTGAAGTGGGGCTTTCCTATGAGCAGTTCTTC. This encodes CASSEVGLSYEQFF.

This clonotype was counted only a few times. The rearrangement links TRBV15 to TRBJ2-3, with a tentative D call TRBD2 (5 bases). The CDR3 totals 14 residues. The ends were cut back, 1 base at V and 4 bases at J, with 9 bases in the middle. Germline loops: CDR1 LNHNV, CDR2 YYDKDF (reference sequence). The CDR3, as DNA: TGTGCCACCAGCAGAGGGGAGTTGCCAGATACGCAGTATTTT. It is translated as CATSRGELPDTQYF.

The genes are TRBV15 and TRBJ2-3, with 9 bases identical to TRBD2. This CDR3 has 16 amino acids. The junction had 4 bases not matched to a gene; V was cut back by 1 base and J by 2 bases. The V gene's germline CDR1 is LNHNV and CDR2 YYDKDF (reference sequence). The CDR3 here is CATSRGTSAITDTQYF. CDR3 nucleotide sequence: TGTGCCACCAGCAGAGGGACTAGCGCTATCACAGATACGCAGTATTTT. The full variable domain, its missing parts supplied by reference TRBV15 and TRBJ2-3, is DAMVIQNPRYQVTQFGKPVTLSCSQTLNHNVMYWYQQKSSQAPKLLFHYYDKDFNNEADTPDNFQSRRPNTSFCFLDIRSPGLGDTAMYLCATSRGTSAITDTQYFGPGTRLTVL.

The rearrangement links TRBV24-1 to TRBJ2-7; D is unclear. Trimming removed 0 bases at V and 13 bases at J, with 9 bases between. The CDR3 consists of 11 residues. CDR1 and CDR2 (germline): KGHDR, SFDVKD. The CDR3 is CATSDLTRRYF. CDR3 in DNA: TGTGCCACCAGTGATTTGACCAGACGATACTTC.

J is TRBJ1-1 and V is TRBV10-3, with a tentative D call TRBD1 (6 bases). CDR1 and CDR2 (germline): ENHRY, SYGVKD. The CDR3 has 15 residues. The V end was cut by 2 bases, the J end by 1 base, with 11 bases between. In nucleotides, the CDR3 is TGTGCCATCAGTGAGCTAGGCAGGGGGAACACTGAAGCTTTCTTT. Its protein is CAISELGRGNTEAFF.

The chain links TRBV12-3 or TRBV12-4 to TRBJ1-5; D is unclear. Trimming stripped 5 bases from V and 6 bases from J, with 11 bases between. This CDR3 is built from 13 residues. CDR3 sequence (DNA): TGTGCCAGCAGTCCTACTTTAGGTCAGCCCCAGCATTTT. Amino acid sequence: CASSPTLGQPQHF.

This sequence joins TRBV9 and TRBJ2-1; D assignment may be TRBD1 or TRBD2 (5 bases each). The CDR3 is 15 amino acids. Trimming cost V 4 bases and J 6 bases, with 17 bases left between them. Germline CDR1 reads SGDLS; CDR2 reads YYNGEE. In DNA, the CDR3 is TGTGCCAGCAGCCCGTGGGCTAGTGGGGGCAATGAGCAGTTCTTC. The encoded protein is CASSPWASGGNEQFF.

This sequence joins TRBV7-2 and TRBJ2-5; TRBD2 matches at 13 bases. The J call may not be correct, given that the DNA end is closer to TRBJ2-7. CDR1 is SGHTA, CDR2 FQGNSA, per germline. This CDR3 is built from 16 residues. This chain's CDR3 is CASSHGLAGVPCEQYF. DNA of the CDR3: TGTGCCAGCAGCCACGGACTAGCGGGAGTCCCCTGCGAGCAGTACTTC.

The V call is TRBV10-1, the J call TRBJ1-5; D is perhaps TRBD1 (6 bases). The V end was cut by 9 bases, the J end by 1 base, with 22 bases between. The CDR3 loop spans 17 amino acids. Germline V gene lookup returns CDR1 WNHNN and CDR2 SYGVQD (reference sequence). The CDR3 reads CARGGPPGKFSNQPQHF. The DNA of the CDR3 is TGCGCCAGAGGGGGACCTCCGGGGAAGTTCAGCAATCAGCCCCAGCATTTT.

In this sample, this clonotype turned up many times. The J gene is TRBJ2-7, the V gene TRBV27, with TRBD2 matching over 7 bases. J gave up 2 bases and V 5 bases, and 9 bases lay outside the gene matches. CDR3 size: 15 residues. Germline V gene lookup returns CDR1 MNHEY and CDR2 SMNVEV (reference sequence). The CDR3 loop reads CASSIYASGTYEQYF. The CDR3 DNA is TGTGCCAGCAGTATATACGCTAGCGGTACCTACGAGCAGTACTTC.

V is TRBV5-1 and J is TRBJ1-1; D is unclear. The CDR3 is 14 residues long. Germline assignment: CDR1 SGHRS and CDR2 YFSETQ. The V and J ends lost 0 bases and 1 base respectively, with 7 bases between them. CDR3 sequence reads: CASSLAFGNTEAFF. The CDR3 nucleotides are TGCGCCAGCAGCTTGGCTTTCGGGAACACTGAAGCTTTCTTT.

The V call is TRBV7-2, the J call TRBJ2-1, with 9 bases matching TRBD1. The CDR3 consists of 14 residues. V lost 7 bases, J lost 7 bases, and 8 bases stayed unmatched. The germline gives CDR1 SGHTA, CDR2 FQGNSA. DNA for the CDR3: TGTGCCAGCACCGAGGACAGGGGAAGGAATGAGCAGTTCTTC. Its translation is CASTEDRGRNEQFF.